The 13 T cell receptor beta chains below come from one sample, sequenced in a study of blood T cell repertoires in COVID-19. TCRdb keeps only in-frame clones here, not all; method: immunoSEQ multiplex PCR. This sample has 200,000 or so clones, with roughly 90% found just once. The sample was PBMCs or T cells enriched from blood (not recorded which). Every receptor here comes from a woman in her thirties who had recovered from COVID-19.

The genes are TRBV29-1 and TRBJ1-1, with 7 nucleotides matching TRBD1. J was trimmed by 0 bases and V by 5 bases; bases with no gene match: 9. The CDR3 is made up of 15 amino acids. Germline V lookup: CDR1 SQVTM, CDR2 ANQGSEA. The CDR3 loop reads CSVNRQGGMNTEAFF. CDR3 coding DNA: TGCAGCGTTAACCGACAGGGTGGCATGAACACTGAAGCTTTCTTT.

The CDR3 protein is CASSRDRVTEAFF. The CDR3 coding sequence is TGTGCCAGCAGCAGAGACAGGGTCACTGAAGCTTTCTTT. The chain carries TRBV7-6 and TRBJ1-1; 7 bases align to TRBD1. The V gene end was trimmed by 5 bases and the J gene end by 4 bases; junction bases not matched to a gene: 4. Germline V gene sequence: CDR1 SGHVS, CDR2 FNYEAQ. CDR3 length: 13 residues. Using reference TRBV7-6 and TRBJ1-1 for the parts outside the CDR3, the full variable domain is GAGVSQSPRYKVTKRGQDVALRCDPISGHVSLYWYRQALGQGPEFLTYFNYEAQQDKSGLPNDRFSAERPEGSISTLTIQRTEQRDSAMYRCASSRDRVTEAFFGQGTRLTVV.

The V call is TRBV3-1 (or the pseudogene TRBV3-2), the J call TRBJ2-7, with D maybe TRBD2 (6 bases). The CDR3 contains 13 residues. Germline CDR1 reads LGHDT; CDR2 reads YNNKEL (reference sequence). V gave up 9 bases and J gave up 1 base, with 13 bases separating them. The CDR3 bases are TGTGCCAGTCAGAGCGGGCGTTCCTACGAGCAGTACTTC. Protein: CASQSGRSYEQYF.

The V call is TRBV10-1, the J call TRBJ2-3, with 7 bases matching TRBD2. The CDR3 runs 15 residues. The V and J ends lost 3 bases and 1 base, in that order; junction bases with no gene match: 4. Germline CDR1 and CDR2: WNHNN and SYGVQD (reference sequence). As DNA, the CDR3 is TGCGCCAGCAGTGAAAGGCGGGGGTGCACAGATACGCAGTATTTT. As protein: CASSERRGCTDTQYF.

The chain joins TRBV18 to TRBJ2-3; 11 bases agree with TRBD2. Germline values: CDR1 KGHSH, CDR2 LQKENI. V shed 3 bases, J shed 4 bases, and the junction held 0 bases outside the gene matches. The CDR3 has 14 amino acids. CDR3 nucleotide sequence: TGTGCCAGCTCACCTAGCGGGGGGGCAGATACGCAGTATTTT. It codes for CASSPSGGADTQYF.

The rearrangement joins TRBV11-2 to TRBJ1-2; 10 nucleotides line up with TRBD1. This CDR3 has 15 residues. Germline V lookup: CDR1 SGHAT, CDR2 FQNNGV. J gave up 7 bases and V 2 bases, and 7 bases lay outside the gene matches. In DNA form, the CDR3 reads TGTGCCAGCAGCTTAAGCCCGGACAGGGGGTTTGGCTACACCTTC. Translating it yields CASSLSPDRGFGYTF. The full variable domain, completed using reference TRBV11-2 and TRBJ1-2, is EAGVAQSPRYKIIEKRQSVAFWCNPISGHATLYWYQQILGQGPKLLIQFQNNGVVDDSQLPKDRFSAERLKGVDSTLKIQPAKLEDSAVYLCASSLSPDRGFGYTFGSGTRLTVV.

The chain employs TRBV5-1 and TRBJ1-2; 9 bases are shared with TRBD1. CDR1 and CDR2 (germline): SGHRS, YFSETQ. V gave up 4 bases and J gave up 3 bases; unmatched junction bases: 1. This CDR3 spans 13 amino acids. The CDR3 region has the DNA TGCGCCAGCAGCCGGGACAGGGACTATGGCTACACCTTC. Its translation: CASSRDRDYGYTF.

The chain is built from TRBV5-5 and TRBJ2-7, with 11 bases that match TRBD2. There are 16 residues in the CDR3. V shed 5 bases, J shed 5 bases, and the junction held 12 bases outside the gene matches. Germline V gene data show CDR1 as SGHKS and CDR2 as YYEKEE (reference sequence). CDR3 DNA sequence: TGTGCCAGCAGACCGGGGACTAGCGGCCCCCTCCACGAGCAGTACTTC. It yields the protein CASRPGTSGPLHEQYF.

The CDR3 protein is CASSGTSYGYTF. In DNA form, the CDR3 reads TGTGCCAGCAGCGGGACATCCTATGGCTACACCTTC. V is TRBV5-6 and J is TRBJ1-2; D is perhaps TRBD1 (6 bases). The germline gives CDR1 SGHDT, CDR2 YYEEEE. The CDR3 extends over 12 amino acids. V was trimmed by 4 bases and J by 4 bases, leaving 8 bases between them.

The genes are TRBV6-5 and TRBJ1-2, with D maybe TRBD1 (5 bases). Germline loops: CDR1 MNHEY, CDR2 SVGAGI. This CDR3 has 13 amino acids. V was clipped by 2 bases and J by 6 bases, with 10 bases between them. In DNA form, the CDR3 reads TGTGCCAGCAGTTACCCAGACAGCAATGGCTACACCTTC. This gives the protein CASSYPDSNGYTF.

The V and J genes are TRBV30 and TRBJ2-1, with TRBD1 matching over 9 bases. V shed 0 bases, J shed 9 bases, and the junction held 3 bases outside the gene matches. The CDR3 spans 13 residues. Germline CDR1 reads GTSNPN; CDR2 reads SVGIG (reference sequence). CDR3 amino acids: CAWSVGTGTEQFF. The CDR3 DNA is TGTGCCTGGAGTGTCGGGACAGGGACTGAGCAGTTCTTC. Combining the CDR3 with reference TRBV30 and TRBJ2-1 gives the whole variable domain SQTIHQWPATLVQPVGSPLSLECTVEGTSNPNLYWYRQAAGRGLQLLFYSVGIGQISSEVPQNLSASRPQDRQFILSSKKLLLSDSGFYLCAWSVGTGTEQFFGPGTRLTVL.

The chain links TRBV5-5 to TRBJ2-6; 11 bases fit TRBD1. The V gene end was trimmed by 4 bases and the J gene end by 2 bases; junction bases not matched to a gene: 5. The length of the CDR3 is 17 residues. The germline V gene has CDR1 SGHKS and CDR2 YYEKEE (reference sequence). CDR3 sequence: CASSGQGALAGANVLTF. The CDR3, as DNA: TGTGCCAGCAGCGGACAGGGGGCGCTTGCTGGGGCCAACGTCCTGACTTTC.

The chain recombines TRBV29-1 with TRBJ2-4; 7 nucleotides align to TRBD1. Per the germline V gene, CDR1 is SQVTM and CDR2 is ANQGSEA. V shed 6 bases and J 7 bases; nucleotides not matched to a gene: 3. This CDR3 contains 11 residues. The CDR3 here is CSVVTGNIQYF. CDR3 DNA: TGCAGCGTGGTGACAGGGAACATTCAGTACTTC.